The sequence of this T cell receptor (beta chain) was determined in a study of CD8 T cells in ankylosing spondylitis. The TCR beta libraries were generated through quantitative 5'-RACE incorporating molecular barcodes. One entry per CDR3 protein results from TCRdb running MiXCR on the 5' RACE reads. Here the sample spans a few hundred thousand distinct CDR3 sequences, 7.3% being singletons. Findings of the study overall: Seemingly distinctive of ankylosing spondylitis blood was a TCR beta motif formed by eight highly homologous variants. Disease-linked clones reportedly showed significant enrichment in matched ankylosing spondylitis synovial fluid. Researchers report that disease-linked clones proved CD8+ and relatively rare in peripheral blood.

This clonotype has more than one count but fewer than ten. Its matching antigen is unknown. Germline lookup yields CDR1 MNHEY and CDR2 SMNVEV (reference sequence). CDR3 size: 16 residues. J lost 1 base, V lost 4 bases, and 2 bases had no gene match. The chain carries TRBV27 and TRBJ2-2; TRBD2 aligns across 11 bases. The sample was blood, either unsorted or a sorted T cell fraction (not recorded which). The clonotype comes from a male donor with ankylosing spondylitis. The CDR3 protein is CASSSGTSGNTGELFF. The CDR3, as DNA: TGTGCCAGCAGTTCGGGGACTAGCGGGAACACCGGGGAGCTGTTTTTT.